This passage covers 20 T cell receptor beta chains from one sample sequenced in a study of blood T cell repertoires in COVID-19 (TCRdb year 2020). Library preparation used the immunoSEQ multiplex PCR assay. Not all clones reach the TCRdb copy of this immuneACCESS table, which keeps in-frame sequences only. Checked studies attribute under half of the gap to unresolved V genes and leave the rest unexplained. For this sample the table gives 200,000 to 250,000 clones, of which approximately 88% were detected only once. Of the sample, more than 3% is held by the ten largest clones. Sequenced: PBMCs or T cells enriched from blood (not recorded which). All receptors come from a woman in her twenties or thirties who had been exposed to COVID-19.

This clone was seen a single time. The CDR3 protein is CASSLGGGAEAFF. CDR3 DNA: TGTGCCAGCAGCTTGGGCGGGGGCGCCGAGGCTTTCTTT. The rearrangement joins TRBV5-6 to TRBJ1-1; possible D gene TRBD1, 6 bases. CDR3 length equals 13 residues. The V end lost 0 bases, the J end lost 11 bases, and 14 bases lay between the germline ends. The germline V gene has CDR1 SGHDT and CDR2 YYEEEE.

The chain couples TRBV6-5 to TRBJ1-1; D ambiguous. The CDR3 consists of 12 residues. With 4 bases removed from V and 6 bases from J, the gap between germline ends came to 9 bases. The germline V gene encodes CDR1 MNHEY and CDR2 SVGAGI. The CDR3 here is CASSSRRAEAFF. The CDR3 nucleotides are TGTGCCAGCAGTTCCCGACGGGCTGAAGCTTTCTTT.

The chain carries TRBV16 and TRBJ1-2; weak D call: TRBD1 (5 bases). Germline assignment: CDR1 KGHSY and CDR2 FQNENV. V was clipped by 7 bases and J by 8 bases, with 14 bases between them. CDR3 length: 12 amino acids. CDR3 sequence reads: CASNPGIQGYTF. CDR3 nucleotide sequence: TGTGCCAGCAACCCAGGGATTCAAGGCTACACCTTC.

The chain joins TRBV6-5 to TRBJ1-5; D uncertain. The CDR3 has 14 residues. V was cut by 9 bases and J by 0 bases, with 12 bases left in between. From germline, CDR1 is MNHEY and CDR2 SVGAGI. CDR3 nucleotides: TGTGCCAGTTCATCTGGCCTTAGCAATCAGCCCCAGCATTTT. This codes for CASSSGLSNQPQHF.

This chain uses TRBV7-9 with TRBJ2-3, with D hard to call. CDR1 is SEHNR, CDR2 FQNEAQ, per germline (reference sequence). This CDR3 comprises 16 residues. V was trimmed by 1 base and J by 3 bases, leaving 14 bases between them. For the CDR3, the DNA is TGTGCCAGCAGCTTAGGGGTTCGGCTAGAAACAGATACGCAGTATTTT. This codes for CASSLGVRLETDTQYF.

Only a few counts were recorded for this clone. V gene TRBV9 combines with J gene TRBJ1-2, with D maybe TRBD1 (5 bases). The V gene's germline CDR1 is SGDLS and CDR2 YYNGEE. The V and J ends lost 0 bases and 3 bases respectively, with 12 bases between them. The CDR3 covers 15 residues. The CDR3: CASSVAGGGDYGYTF. The DNA of the CDR3 is TGTGCCAGCAGCGTAGCTGGGGGGGGAGACTATGGCTACACCTTC.

This clone was seen a handful of times. V usage is TRBV5-1 and J usage is TRBJ2-7; TRBD2 is a possible D gene (7 bases). V lost 4 bases and J 4 bases, leaving 21 bases between the germline ends. The CDR3 has 16 amino acids. CDR1 and CDR2 (germline): SGHRS, YFSETQ. The CDR3 nucleotides are TGCGCCAGCAGCCCTTTCCACAGGGAGGGGCAATACGAGCAGTACTTC. This encodes CASSPFHREGQYEQYF.

The chain recombines TRBV6-6 with TRBJ1-3; 8 bases map to TRBD1. CDR1 and CDR2 from the germline V gene are MNHNY and SVGAGI (reference sequence). The V segment lost 5 bases and the J segment 3 bases; nucleotides outside the gene matches: 6. The CDR3 is 15 residues long. The CDR3 loop is CASSMGTGIGNTIYF. The CDR3 DNA sequence: TGTGCCAGCAGTATGGGGACAGGCATTGGAAACACCATATATTTT.

CDR3 amino acids: CASSLWARHNEQFF. DNA for the CDR3: TGTGCCAGCAGTTTATGGGCTAGACACAATGAGCAGTTCTTC. V and J are TRBV28 and TRBJ2-1, with D hard to call. The V and J ends lost 0 bases and 5 bases respectively, with 8 bases between them. Germline CDR1 MDHEN, CDR2 SYDVKM. The CDR3 has 14 residues.

The chain has TRBV9 and TRBJ2-5; 12 nucleotides match TRBD2. Germline CDR1 reads SGDLS; CDR2 reads YYNGEE. Trimming at V came to 4 bases and at J to 1 base, leaving 8 bases not matched to a gene. CDR3 length equals 17 residues. The CDR3 region is CASSRPLAGGVQETQYF. The CDR3 nucleotides are TGTGCCAGCAGCCGCCCCCTAGCGGGAGGGGTCCAAGAGACCCAGTACTTC.

This clone has just one count. The rearrangement links TRBV28 to TRBJ1-4; 8 nucleotides line up with TRBD1. The CDR3 covers 14 residues. Per germline, CDR1 MDHEN and CDR2 SYDVKM. Trimming cost V 4 bases and J 7 bases; bases outside gene matches: 5. The CDR3: CASSWTGWREKLFF. Written as DNA, the CDR3 is TGTGCCAGCAGTTGGACAGGGTGGCGTGAAAAACTGTTTTTT.

The chain carries TRBV7-9 and TRBJ2-1; TRBD2 agrees at 12 bases. The V and J ends lost 0 bases and 6 bases, in that order; junction bases with no gene match: 6. Germline values: CDR1 SEHNR, CDR2 FQNEAQ (reference sequence). CDR3 size: 17 residues. The CDR3 DNA reads TGTGCCAGCAGCTTAGCCCCAACTAGCGGGAGGTCCAATGAGCAGTTCTTC. Translating it yields CASSLAPTSGRSNEQFF. The variable domain in full, with the rest retrieved from reference TRBV7-9 and TRBJ2-1, is DTGVSQNPRHKITKRGQNVTFRCDPISEHNRLYWYRQTLGQGPEFLTYFQNEAQLEKSRLLSDRFSAERPKGSFSTLEIQRTEQGDSAMYLCASSLAPTSGRSNEQFFGPGTRLTVL.

This chain connects TRBV5-1 to TRBJ2-5; D is perhaps TRBD2 (6 bases). The CDR3 length is 18 residues. V was shortened by 4 bases and J by 1 base, with 23 bases between the two germline ends. Looked up from germline, CDR1 is SGHRS and CDR2 is YFSETQ. The CDR3 bases are TGCGCCAGCAGCCCAACCCAAAGACTGACTAGTTCCCAAGAGACCCAGTACTTC. Its protein is CASSPTQRLTSSQETQYF. Based on the CDR3 plus reference TRBV5-1 and TRBJ2-5, the full variable domain is KAGVTQTPRYLIKTRGQQVTLSCSPISGHRSVSWYQQTPGQGLQFLFEYFSETQRNKGNFPGRFSGRQFSNSRSEMNVSTLELGDSALYLCASSPTQRLTSSQETQYFGPGTRLLVL.

This clone was found once. V and J are TRBV4-1 and TRBJ1-5; 7 bases map to TRBD1. Trimming took 4 bases from V and 0 from J; bases not matched to a gene: 15. The germline CDR1 and CDR2 sequences are MGHRA and YSYEKL. This CDR3 is built from 19 residues. The CDR3 spells CASSRKTGHISNSNQPQHF. CDR3 DNA: TGCGCCAGCAGCCGGAAGACAGGGCATATATCCAATAGCAATCAGCCCCAGCATTTT.

The chain carries TRBV5-5 and TRBJ1-5; perhaps TRBD1 as D (6 bases). The ends were cut back, 4 bases at V and 0 bases at J, with 11 bases in the middle. The CDR3 runs 15 residues. The V gene's germline CDR1 is SGHKS and CDR2 YYEKEE (reference sequence). The CDR3 loop reads CASSLGHNSNQPQHF. Written as DNA, the CDR3 is TGTGCCAGCAGCCTGGGACATAATAGCAATCAGCCCCAGCATTTT. Combining the CDR3 with reference TRBV5-5 and TRBJ1-5 gives the whole variable domain DAGVTQSPTHLIKTRGQQVTLRCSPISGHKSVSWYQQVLGQGPQFIFQYYEKEERGRGNFPDRFSARQFPNYSSELNVNALLLGDSALYLCASSLGHNSNQPQHFGDGTRLSIL.

This chain connects TRBV15 to TRBJ2-1, with a possible D match to TRBD2 (6 bases). This CDR3 region has 19 residues. Germline V gives CDR1 LNHNV, CDR2 YYDKDF (reference sequence). Trimming cost V 1 base and J 4 bases, with 23 bases left between them. The CDR3 nucleotides read TGTGCCACCAGCAGAGGAGTGGCAACAAGCCTAGCGAAGTACAATGAGCAGTTCTTC. Encoded protein: CATSRGVATSLAKYNEQFF.

V is TRBV11-2 and J is TRBJ2-7; 7 bases align to TRBD2. Per the germline V gene, CDR1 is SGHAT and CDR2 is FQNNGV. With 6 bases clipped from V and 2 bases from J, the junction kept 10 bases outside the gene matches. The CDR3 spans 15 residues. The CDR3 loop reads CASRRGASGPYEQYF. As DNA, the CDR3 is TGTGCCAGCAGGCGGGGAGCTAGCGGTCCCTACGAGCAGTACTTC.

This rearrangement joins TRBV11-2 to TRBJ2-1; TRBD2 is a possible D gene (6 bases). From germline, CDR1 is SGHAT and CDR2 FQNNGV. This CDR3 has 15 amino acids. Trimming left V 0 bases short and J 5 bases short, with 11 bases between. The CDR3 bases are TGTGCCAGCAGCTTAGATCCTTCTAGCGACAATGAGCAGTTCTTC. It translates to CASSLDPSSDNEQFF.

The chain recombines TRBV27 with TRBJ2-1; D may be TRBD2 (5 bases). CDR1 and CDR2 (germline): MNHEY, SMNVEV (reference sequence). V lost 9 bases, J lost 5 bases, and 26 bases lay in between. The CDR3 has 17 residues. This CDR3 reads CASKTGKVQTTDNEQFF. CDR3 sequence (DNA): TGTGCCAGTAAAACCGGGAAGGTCCAGACGACGGACAATGAGCAGTTCTTC.

The CDR3 sequence: CAIKDRDYGYTF. The CDR3 DNA reads TGTGCCATCAAGGACAGGGACTATGGCTACACCTTC. The J gene is TRBJ1-2, the V gene TRBV10-3; 8 bases are a match to TRBD1. After removal of 7 bases from V and 3 bases from J, the junction contained 1 base not matched to a gene. Germline-derived CDR1 and CDR2 are ENHRY and SYGVKD. There are 12 residues in the CDR3.